A selection of T cell receptor beta chains follows, all from one sample in a study of T-cell reconstitution after alpha-beta-depleted transplantation in children. TCRdb independently ran MiXCR on the PCR reads; one entry per CDR3 protein. The sample yields under 400,000 distinct CDR3 sequences, approximately 23% seen once. Here the sequenced sample was PBMCs, mostly from graft donor cells, taken 180 days after TCRalphabeta/CD19-depleted stem cell transplant. Every receptor here comes from a male patient younger than 18 who had a stem cell transplant for acute lymphoblastic leukemia, so the T cells may come from the graft donor. Each CDR3 is given with its conserved first and last residue. The D gene is left open where the match is weak. Rows may omit the clone size; those that give it use once, few, many or a size class.

V gene,D gene,J gene,clone size,CDR3 protein,CDR3 DNA
TRBV5-1,NA,TRBJ1-2,many,CASSPIPAPRTDYGYTF,TGCGCCAGCAGCCCGATCCCTGCCCCGAGGACGGATTATGGCTACACCTTC
TRBV6-1,NA,TRBJ2-7,NA,CASSVQGPRDEQYF,TGTGCCAGCAGTGTACAGGGTCCTAGGGACGAGCAGTACTTC
TRBV5-4,TRBD2,TRBJ2-3,few,CASSLGAGVGPDTQYF,TGTGCCAGCAGCTTGGGAGCGGGAGTGGGCCCAGATACGCAGTATTTT
TRBV7-3,NA,TRBJ2-5,few,CASSLYPEGRETQYF,TGTGCCAGCAGCTTATATCCAGAGGGGCGGGAGACCCAGTACTTC
TRBV5-1,TRBD1,TRBJ1-2,few,CASSLGDRGLLYGYTF,TGCGCCAGCAGCTTGGGGGACAGGGGGCTTTTATATGGCTACACCTTC
TRBV7-8,TRBD2,TRBJ2-7,NA,CASSGLAGDVFNHEQYF,TGTGCCAGCAGCGGACTAGCGGGAGACGTCTTCAACCACGAGCAGTACTTC
TRBV4-1,NA,TRBJ1-1,NA,CASSQVGMMNTEAFF,TGCGCCAGCAGCCAAGTAGGTATGATGAACACTGAAGCTTTCTTT
TRBV2,NA,TRBJ1-2,few,CASSAFYGYTF,TGTGCCAGCAGTGCCTTCTATGGCTACACCTTC
TRBV5-6,NA,TRBJ2-7,NA,CASSLGPGAHEQYF,TGTGCCAGCAGCTTGGGGCCCGGAGCTCACGAGCAGTACTTC
TRBV19,NA,TRBJ2-1,few,CATGDNYNEQFF,TGTGCCACCGGGGACAACTACAATGAGCAGTTCTTC
TRBV5-1,NA,TRBJ2-5,few,CASRRGYQETQYF,TGCGCCAGCCGACGCGGTTACCAAGAGACCCAGTACTTC
TRBV10-3,NA,TRBJ2-7,few,CAISESWYEQYF,TGTGCCATCAGTGAGTCTTGGTACGAGCAGTACTTC
TRBV25-1,NA,TRBJ1-3,few,CASSEYWGSRNTIYF,TGTGCCAGCAGTGAATACTGGGGGTCTAGAAACACCATATATTTT
TRBV6-5,NA,TRBJ2-7,NA,CASSYSEGYEQYF,TGTGCCAGCAGTTACTCGGAGGGCTACGAGCAGTACTTC
TRBV7-3,NA,TRBJ2-3,many,CASSPAGPVYTDTQYF,TGTGCCAGCAGCCCCGCTGGACCGGTGTACACAGATACGCAGTATTTT
TRBV2,NA,TRBJ2-4,few,CASSAWSQLLAKNIQYF,TGTGCCAGCAGTGCTTGGTCCCAGCTGCTAGCCAAAAACATTCAGTACTTC